This T cell receptor beta chain was identified during a study of cytomegalovirus exposure and HLA in healthy donors. A note on this clone: Its target is unknown.

The study's findings and limits: Reportedly, cytomegalovirus status was diagnosed with high sensitivity and specificity. A few chains linked to CMV were shown in vitro to be specific for CMV antigens.

The CDR3 is 19 amino acids. V was clipped by 4 bases and J by 5 bases; unmatched bases: 12. The germline gives CDR1 SGHRS, CDR2 YFSETQ. While the first cohort had some 700 subjects, the donors belonged to the separate validation cohort of 100 to 150 subjects. Libraries were prepared by immunoSEQ multiplex PCR; TCRdb keeps only in-frame clonotypes and omits some of them. The table shows fewer than 400,000 clones, with approximately 90% occurring only once. The chain is built from TRBV5-1 and TRBJ2-2; 15 nucleotides agree with TRBD2. Sequenced material: PBMCs. This clonotype was obtained from a woman between 18 and 29 years old in good health and CMV-seronegative. As DNA, the CDR3 is TGCGCCAGCAGCGGCGCGCCGGGACTAGCGGGAGGATTGACCGGGGAGCTGTTTTTT. Its protein is CASSGAPGLAGGLTGELFF.